This T cell receptor beta chain was observed in a study of PD-1 blockade in classical Hodgkin lymphoma. Study-wide findings and caveats: A significant rise in TCR diversity was seen by C4D1 for CD4+ cells but not for CD8+ cells. Sources of repertoire differences remain undefined, possibly disease activity or prior therapy.

Concerning this clone itself: The antigen remains unidentified.

V was pared by 1 base and J by 10 bases, with 11 bases between. The CDR3 has 13 amino acids. Germline V gives CDR1 LNHNV, CDR2 YYDKDF (reference sequence). Sample time point: cycle 4 day 1 (C4D1), after six to seven weeks of nivolumab. Each and every patient relapsed after autologous stem cell transplantation, and patients got differing brentuximab vedotin exposure. Purification of CD4+ T cells from thawed PBMCs was performed via magnetic negative selection. Sequenced by immunoSEQ multiplex PCR; TCRdb stores in-frame clones only, minus some. Of about 30,000 clones listed, 86% are singletons. V gene TRBV15 combines with J gene TRBJ2-1; the D gene is possibly TRBD2 (6 bases). The receptor was derived from a human donor with classical Hodgkin lymphoma. Here the sequenced sample was CD4+ T cells from blood, taken before the fourth cycle of nivolumab. CDR3: CATSRGRGLEQFF. The CDR3 bases are TGTGCCACCAGCAGAGGGAGGGGTCTGGAGCAGTTCTTC.